The 29 T cell receptor beta chains listed next were all sequenced from one sample in a study of blood T cell repertoires in COVID-19. Profiling relied on immunoSEQ multiplex PCR, and the TCRdb table lists in-frame clones only, not all of them. The repertoire holds about 150,000 clones, with around 84% as singletons. The sequencing sample was made of peripheral blood. The receptors originated from a man older than 75 with acute or convalescent COVID-19.

The J gene is TRBJ2-1, the V gene TRBV11-1, with 10 bases lining up with TRBD1. CDR3 size: 16 residues. V trimming: 2 bases; J trimming: 8 bases; junction bases outside the gene matches: 9. Per germline, CDR1 SGHAT and CDR2 FQDESV (reference sequence). CDR3 DNA: TGTGCCAGCAGCTTAATGGTTGGGACAGGGGCGGATGAGCAGTTCTTC. Protein sequence: CASSLMVGTGADEQFF.

This chain joins TRBV7-6 and TRBJ2-2; TRBD1 is a possible D gene (6 bases). V was clipped by 3 bases and J by 0 bases, with 14 bases between them. The CDR3 covers 17 residues. CDR1 SGHVS and CDR2 FNYEAQ come from the germline V gene. CDR3 nucleotides: TGTGCCAGCAGCTTTAGTACAGGGACAACGAACACCGGGGAGCTGTTTTTT. It encodes CASSFSTGTTNTGELFF.

The chain recombines TRBV4-1 with TRBJ2-5, with 10 bases aligning to TRBD2. V lost 5 bases, J lost 5 bases, and 11 bases stayed unmatched. The V gene's germline CDR1 is MGHRA and CDR2 YSYEKL. The CDR3 spans 16 residues. CDR3 DNA sequence: TGCGCCAGCAGCGGACTAGCGGAAATTCGCCTGGAGACCCAGTACTTC. Translation: CASSGLAEIRLETQYF.

V gene TRBV7-2 combines with J gene TRBJ1-1; 8 nucleotides agree with TRBD1. This CDR3 region has 14 residues. CDR1 and CDR2 (germline): SGHTA, FQGNSA. Trimming at V came to 5 bases and at J to 5 bases, leaving 7 bases not matched to a gene. DNA for the CDR3: TGTGCCAGCAGCCGGCGACAGGGGAATACTGAAGCTTTCTTT. This codes for CASSRRQGNTEAFF.

The chain employs TRBV7-6 and TRBJ1-2, with TRBD1 as a possible D gene (6 bases). Germline V gives CDR1 SGHVS, CDR2 FNYEAQ. This CDR3 has 15 amino acids. V shed 3 bases and J shed 8 bases, with 19 bases lying between them. CDR3 sequence reads: CASSLAPGDIRGYTF. In DNA form, the CDR3 reads TGTGCCAGCAGCTTGGCTCCAGGGGATATACGGGGCTACACCTTC. The variable domain in full, completed from reference TRBV7-6 and TRBJ1-2, reads GAGVSQSPRYKVTKRGQDVALRCDPISGHVSLYWYRQALGQGPEFLTYFNYEAQQDKSGLPNDRFSAERPEGSISTLTIQRTEQRDSAMYRCASSLAPGDIRGYTFGSGTRLTVV.

This chain joins TRBV5-1 and TRBJ2-2, with TRBD1 identical over 7 bases. The J segment lost 7 bases and the V segment lost 0 bases, leaving 3 bases of the junction unmatched. The CDR3 runs to 14 residues. Germline CDR1 SGHRS, CDR2 YFSETQ. The CDR3 bases are TGCGCCAGCAGCTTGGAGGGGGCCCTCGGGGAGCTGTTTTTT. Encoded protein: CASSLEGALGELFF.

V gene TRBV18 combines with J gene TRBJ1-3; D perhaps matches TRBD1 (6 bases). The CDR3 spans 15 residues. Trimming removed 3 bases from V and 2 bases from J, with 11 bases in between. CDR1 and CDR2 from the germline V gene are KGHSH and LQKENI. DNA for the CDR3: TGTGCCAGCTCACCGCAGGGGACGGCTGGAAACACCATATATTTT. Its protein product is CASSPQGTAGNTIYF.

The rearrangement joins TRBV11-3 to TRBJ1-1; TRBD1 agrees at 8 bases. Germline CDR1 and CDR2: SGHNT and YENEEA. The CDR3 has 14 amino acids. Unmatched junction bases numbered 2, after V lost 3 bases and J lost 2 bases. The CDR3 region is CASSFQGANTEAFF. In DNA form, the CDR3 reads TGTGCCAGCAGCTTCCAGGGGGCAAACACTGAAGCTTTCTTT.

The chain carries TRBV2 and TRBJ2-7, with TRBD1 identical over 7 bases. Trimming at V came to 10 bases and at J to 11 bases, leaving 20 bases not matched to a gene. Germline V lookup: CDR1 SNHLY, CDR2 FYNNEI. This CDR3 region has 14 residues. The CDR3 sequence: CANLGRDSWPWEYV. The CDR3 coding sequence is TGTGCCAACTTGGGACGGGACAGCTGGCCCTGGGAGTACGTC.

The V gene is TRBV5-6, the J gene TRBJ2-5, with a tentative D call TRBD1 (6 bases). The CDR3 spans 12 residues. Germline assignment: CDR1 SGHDT and CDR2 YYEEEE. Trimming removed 2 bases at V and 5 bases at J, with 7 bases between. Here the CDR3 DNA reads TGTGCCAGCAGCTTACAGGGTGAGACCCAGTACTTC. Translating it yields CASSLQGETQYF.

The rearrangement links TRBV18 to TRBJ2-2; TRBD1 matches at 7 bases. The germline V gene encodes CDR1 KGHSH and CDR2 LQKENI. This CDR3 spans 17 amino acids. J gave up 5 bases and V 0 bases, and 9 bases lay outside the gene matches. The CDR3 DNA reads TGTGCCAGCTCACCACCGGTGGGGACAGAAGAGACCGGGGAGCTGTTTTTT. Translated, it gives CASSPPVGTEETGELFF.

V and J are TRBV27 and TRBJ1-4; TRBD1 matches 7 bases. The CDR3 is 17 residues long. From germline, CDR1 is MNHEY and CDR2 SMNVEV (reference sequence). The ends lost 6 bases at V and 0 bases at J; junction bases unmatched: 10. The CDR3 DNA is TGTGCCAGCAGCCCGGGGACAGTCCTCGCAACTAATGAAAAACTGTTTTTT. Amino acid sequence: CASSPGTVLATNEKLFF.

The CDR3 is CASSPTGGTQYF. The CDR3 nucleotides read TGTGCCAGCAGCCCGACGGGGGGGACCCAGTACTTC. V is TRBV12-3 or TRBV12-4 and J is TRBJ2-5, with TRBD2 identical over 7 bases. V was pared by 6 bases and J by 7 bases, with 5 bases of the junction left unmatched. The CDR3 spans 12 residues.

Here the CDR3 reads CASSLGQTSEAFF. The CDR3 bases are TGTGCCAGCAGCCTAGGACAGACCTCTGAAGCTTTCTTT. The V call is TRBV4-2, the J call TRBJ1-1, with D perhaps matching TRBD1 (6 bases). V lost 4 bases and J lost 6, with 12 bases in between. This CDR3 contains 13 residues. CDR1 and CDR2 from the germline V gene are LGHNA and YNFKEQ.

The V and J genes are TRBV19 and TRBJ1-1; D possibly corresponds to TRBD1 (6 bases). The CDR3 is 13 residues long. The V end was cut by 8 bases, the J end by 4 bases, with 14 bases between. Germline V gene data show CDR1 as LNHDA and CDR2 as SQIVND (reference sequence). For the CDR3, the DNA is TGTGCCAGTGGCCTAGGGACAAGCACTGAAGCTTTCTTT. This gives the protein CASGLGTSTEAFF.

The V gene is TRBV12-3 or TRBV12-4, the J gene TRBJ2-7; 7 bases line up with TRBD1. The V segment lost 4 bases and the J segment 6 bases; nucleotides outside the gene matches: 6. The CDR3 runs to 13 residues. As DNA, the CDR3 is TGTGCCAGCAGTTCCGGTACAGGGGTCGAGCAGTACTTC. Protein product: CASSSGTGVEQYF.

J is TRBJ1-1 and V is TRBV27; 9 positions agree with TRBD1. This CDR3 contains 15 residues. CDR1 and CDR2 (germline): MNHEY, SMNVEV (reference sequence). The junction had 10 bases not matched to a gene; V was cut back by 6 bases and J by 5 bases. DNA for the CDR3: TGTGCCAGCAGGGAACAGGGGGCCACCTGGACTGAAGCTTTCTTT. This translates into CASREQGATWTEAFF.

About this clone: The limits of the CDR3 on the DNA are not certain, so only TCRdb's listed CDR3 is given. The chain is built from TRBV5-4 and TRBJ2-1; the table's D call, TRBD2, has no DNA check behind it. CDR1 is SGHNT, CDR2 YYREEE, per germline (reference sequence). The CDR3 numbers 16 amino acids, ends counted. CDR3 region: CASSSTLGGGANEQFF.

The rearrangement uses TRBV29-1 and TRBJ1-3, with D unclear. CDR1 SQVTM and CDR2 ANQGSEA come from the germline V gene. This CDR3 has 13 amino acids. Trimming removed 7 bases at V and 0 bases at J, with 10 bases between. The CDR3 is CSAAGSSGNTIYF. CDR3 DNA sequence: TGCAGCGCCGCGGGGAGCTCTGGAAACACCATATATTTT.

The rearrangement joins TRBV19 to TRBJ1-6; TRBD1 matches at 9 bases. The CDR3 runs 13 residues. Germline V lookup: CDR1 LNHDA, CDR2 SQIVND (reference sequence). V lost 8 bases and J lost 5; bases outside the gene matches: 1. CDR3 nucleotides: TGTGCCAGTCGGGACAGGGATAATTCACCCCTCCACTTT. As protein: CASRDRDNSPLHF.

V gene TRBV19 combines with J gene TRBJ1-5, with 8 bases that match TRBD1. V shed 4 bases and J 6 bases; nucleotides not matched to a gene: 5. The CDR3 is 14 amino acids. Germline assignment: CDR1 LNHDA and CDR2 SQIVND (reference sequence). The CDR3 sequence is CASSTGQAGQPQHF. In DNA form, the CDR3 reads TGTGCCAGTAGTACGGGACAGGCGGGTCAGCCCCAGCATTTT.

This clone was seen only a few times. The rearrangement uses TRBV5-1 and TRBJ1-5, with TRBD1 identical over 8 bases. Germline-derived CDR1 and CDR2 are SGHRS and YFSETQ. The trim removed 0 bases at V and 2 bases at J, leaving 1 base unmatched. CDR3 size: 15 residues. Here the CDR3 reads CASSLGGQGNQPQHF. CDR3 DNA: TGCGCCAGCAGCTTGGGGGGACAGGGCAATCAGCCCCAGCATTTT.

The rearrangement joins TRBV5-1 to TRBJ2-7; TRBD1 matches 9 bases. This CDR3 is built from 16 residues. The germline V gene encodes CDR1 SGHRS and CDR2 YFSETQ. V shed 0 bases, J shed 5 bases, and the junction held 9 bases outside the gene matches. The CDR3 region is CASSLAGQGNRDEQYV. CDR3 DNA: TGCGCCAGCAGCTTGGCCGGACAGGGGAATCGCGACGAGCAGTACGTC.

The V gene is TRBV7-9, the J gene TRBJ2-3, with D perhaps matching TRBD1 (6 bases). The V gene's germline CDR1 is SEHNR and CDR2 FQNEAQ (reference sequence). Trimming left V 5 bases short and J 8 bases short, with 17 bases between. This CDR3 is 14 amino acids long. CDR3 sequence: CASSRLRDTSTQYF. The CDR3 nucleotides are TGTGCCAGCAGCCGACTCCGGGACACAAGTACGCAGTATTTT.

The rearrangement links TRBV5-1 to TRBJ2-5; 12 bases agree with TRBD1. This CDR3 has 16 amino acids. The ends lost 0 bases at V and 4 bases at J; junction bases unmatched: 4. CDR1 SGHRS and CDR2 YFSETQ come from the germline V gene. CDR3 sequence reads: CASSLGDRGRGETQYF. The DNA for the CDR3 is TGCGCCAGCAGCTTGGGGGACAGGGGGCGCGGAGAGACCCAGTACTTC.

This chain joins TRBV10-3 and TRBJ1-5; D is unresolved. The CDR3 length is 16 residues. V was trimmed by 5 bases and J by 0 bases, leaving 14 bases between them. CDR1 ENHRY and CDR2 SYGVKD come from the germline V gene. The CDR3 loop reads CAISPGSASSNQPQHF. CDR3 sequence (DNA): TGTGCCATCAGTCCCGGGTCCGCTAGTAGCAATCAGCCCCAGCATTTT.

V gene TRBV11-2 combines with J gene TRBJ1-1; perhaps TRBD1 as D (5 bases). CDR1 SGHAT and CDR2 FQNNGV come from the germline V gene. V was trimmed by 1 base and J by 4 bases, leaving 10 bases between them. This CDR3 contains 14 residues. The DNA of the CDR3 is TGTGCCAGCAGCTTAGTCACAGGCGCCACTGAAGCTTTCTTT. Protein sequence: CASSLVTGATEAFF.

The genes are TRBV5-1 and TRBJ2-7, with D maybe TRBD1 (5 bases). The CDR3 sequence is 13 residues long. CDR1 and CDR2 (germline): SGHRS, YFSETQ. V lost 2 bases to trimming and J lost 6 bases, with 12 bases between them. The CDR3 DNA reads as TGCGCCAGCAGCTTCTCTCAGGGAAGCGAGCAGTACTTC. Translated: CASSFSQGSEQYF.

This clone came up a few times. The chain uses TRBV19 and TRBJ1-2; a weak D match, TRBD1 (5 bases). CDR3 length: 12 amino acids. In germline, CDR1 is LNHDA, CDR2 SQIVND (reference sequence). Trimming stripped 4 bases from V and 8 bases from J, with 11 bases between. CDR3 in amino acids: CASSRGVGGYTF. The CDR3 nucleotides are TGTGCCAGTAGTAGGGGGGTAGGAGGCTACACCTTC.